This T cell receptor (beta chain) was sequenced in a study of blood T cell repertoires in COVID-19. Overall study: PBMCs, B-cell-depleted T cells, or T cells were the source of the cDNA or gDNA that made up the material.

The repertoire was sequenced with immunoSEQ multiplex PCR; TCRdb's copy has only in-frame clones and lacks some. The table has a few hundred thousand clones, around 85% seen once. Enrollees, about 18 to 95 years old, lived in 20 to 25 US areas. Grouping used clinical history reported by participants in a survey and questionnaire. This CDR3 has 15 residues. CDR1 MGHDK and CDR2 SYGVNS come from the germline V gene. Trimming removed 1 base from V and 7 bases from J, with 11 bases in between. The sequenced sample was PBMCs or T cells enriched from blood (not recorded which). The gene calls are TRBV25-1 and TRBJ1-6; D perhaps matches TRBD1 (5 bases). This receptor was taken from a woman aged 35 to 49 with acute COVID-19. This CDR3 reads CASSEWTPTNSPLHF. In DNA, the CDR3 is TGTGCCAGCAGTGAATGGACACCGACGAATTCACCCCTCCACTTT.